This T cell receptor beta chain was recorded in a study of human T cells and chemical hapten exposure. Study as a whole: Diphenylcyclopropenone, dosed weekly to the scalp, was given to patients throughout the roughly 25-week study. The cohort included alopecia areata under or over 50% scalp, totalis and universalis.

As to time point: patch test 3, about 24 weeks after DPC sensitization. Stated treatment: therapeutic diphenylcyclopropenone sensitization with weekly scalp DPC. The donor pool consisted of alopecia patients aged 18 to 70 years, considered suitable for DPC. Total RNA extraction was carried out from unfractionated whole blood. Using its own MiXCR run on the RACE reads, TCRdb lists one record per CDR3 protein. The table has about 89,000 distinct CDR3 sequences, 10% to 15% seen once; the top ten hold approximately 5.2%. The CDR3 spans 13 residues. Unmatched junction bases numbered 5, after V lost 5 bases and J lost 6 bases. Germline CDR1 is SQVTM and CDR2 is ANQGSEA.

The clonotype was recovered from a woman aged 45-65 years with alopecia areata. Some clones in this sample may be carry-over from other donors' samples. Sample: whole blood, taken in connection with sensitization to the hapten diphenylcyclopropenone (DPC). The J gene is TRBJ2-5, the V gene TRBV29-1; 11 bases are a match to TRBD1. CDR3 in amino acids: CSVQGQGAKTQYF. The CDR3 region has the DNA TGCAGCGTTCAAGGACAGGGGGCGAAGACCCAGTACTTC.